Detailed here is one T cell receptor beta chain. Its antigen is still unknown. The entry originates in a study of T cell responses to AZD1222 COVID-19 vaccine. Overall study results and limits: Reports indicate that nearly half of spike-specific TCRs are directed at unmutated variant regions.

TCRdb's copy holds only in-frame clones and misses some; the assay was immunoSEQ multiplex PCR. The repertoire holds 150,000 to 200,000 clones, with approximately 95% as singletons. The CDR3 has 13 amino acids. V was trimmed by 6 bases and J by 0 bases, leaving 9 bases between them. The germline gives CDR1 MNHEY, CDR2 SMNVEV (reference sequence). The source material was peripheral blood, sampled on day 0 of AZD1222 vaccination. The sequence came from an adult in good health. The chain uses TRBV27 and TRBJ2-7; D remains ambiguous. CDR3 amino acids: CASSEGSSYEQYF. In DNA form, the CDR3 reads TGTGCCAGCAGCGAAGGAAGCTCCTACGAGCAGTACTTC.